The clone carrying this TCR beta chain was observed a single time. What it recognizes is unknown. Germline CDR1 and CDR2: SEHNR and FQNEAQ (reference sequence). V was cut by 5 bases and J by 6 bases, with 10 bases left in between. The CDR3 totals 12 residues. The data belong to a study of shared clonotypes between healthy human individuals. The study, taken as a whole, reports: Lower generation probabilities were found for non-shared clonotypes than for those shared by all four donors. The sharing of roughly 5% of naive CD4 clonotypes was seen across a handful of donors.

The protocol was immunoSEQ multiplex PCR, while the TCRdb copy is restricted to in-frame clones and leaves out a portion. Here the sample spans around 1.4 million clones, approximately 98.5% being singletons. Sample: naive CD4+ T cells sorted from blood. Subset specified: CD45RA+ positively selected. This receptor was taken from a young man in good health. The chain combines TRBV7-9 with TRBJ1-1; no clear D gene. The chain's CDR3 is CASSARLAEAFF. The CDR3 coding sequence is TGTGCCAGCAGCGCGAGACTAGCTGAAGCTTTCTTT.